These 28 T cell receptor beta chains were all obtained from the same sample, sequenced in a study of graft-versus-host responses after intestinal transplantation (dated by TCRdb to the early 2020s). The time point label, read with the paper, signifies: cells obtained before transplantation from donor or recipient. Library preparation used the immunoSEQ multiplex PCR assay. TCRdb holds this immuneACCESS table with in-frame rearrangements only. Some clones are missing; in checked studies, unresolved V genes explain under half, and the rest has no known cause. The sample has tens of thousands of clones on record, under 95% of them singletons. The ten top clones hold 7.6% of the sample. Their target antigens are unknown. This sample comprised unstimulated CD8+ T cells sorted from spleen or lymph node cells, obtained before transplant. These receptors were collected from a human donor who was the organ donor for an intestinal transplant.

The CDR3 reads CASSDGSYGSNQPQHF. CDR3 in DNA: TGTGCCAGCAGCGATGGGTCCTACGGGAGCAATCAGCCCCAGCATTTT. The chain is built from TRBV7-9 and TRBJ1-5, with unresolved D. Germline V lookup: CDR1 SEHNR, CDR2 FQNEAQ (reference sequence). Trimming left V 5 bases short and J 1 base short, with 15 bases between. The CDR3 runs 16 residues. The full variable domain, rest sourced from reference TRBV7-9 and TRBJ1-5, is DTGVSQNPRHKITKRGQNVTFRCDPISEHNRLYWYRQTLGQGPEFLTYFQNEAQLEKSRLLSDRFSAERPKGSFSTLEIQRTEQGDSAMYLCASSDGSYGSNQPQHFGDGTRLSIL.

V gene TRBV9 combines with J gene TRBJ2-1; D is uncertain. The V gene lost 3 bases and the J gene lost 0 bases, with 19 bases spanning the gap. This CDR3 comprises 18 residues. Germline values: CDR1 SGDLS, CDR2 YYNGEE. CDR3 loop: CASSANEKTGSSYNEQFF. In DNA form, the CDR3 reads TGTGCCAGCAGCGCGAACGAAAAAACGGGCAGCTCCTACAATGAGCAGTTCTTC.

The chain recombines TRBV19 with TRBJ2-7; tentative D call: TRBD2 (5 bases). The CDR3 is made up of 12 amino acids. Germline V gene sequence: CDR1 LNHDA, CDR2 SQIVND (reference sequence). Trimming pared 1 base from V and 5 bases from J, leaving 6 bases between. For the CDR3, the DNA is TGTGCCAGTAGTATAGCCGGGAACGAGCAGTACTTC. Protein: CASSIAGNEQYF.

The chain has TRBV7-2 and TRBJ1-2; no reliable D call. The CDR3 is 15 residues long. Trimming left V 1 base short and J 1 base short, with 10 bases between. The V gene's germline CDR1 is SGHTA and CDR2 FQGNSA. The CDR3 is CASSLDGLRNYGYTF. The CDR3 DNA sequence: TGTGCCAGCAGCTTAGATGGGCTTCGTAACTATGGCTACACCTTC. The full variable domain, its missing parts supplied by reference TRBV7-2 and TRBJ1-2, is GAGVSQSPSNKVTEKGKDVELRCDPISGHTALYWYRQSLGQGLEFLIYFQGNSAPDKSGLPSDRFSAERTGGSVSTLTIQRTQQEDSAVYLCASSLDGLRNYGYTFGSGTRLTVV.

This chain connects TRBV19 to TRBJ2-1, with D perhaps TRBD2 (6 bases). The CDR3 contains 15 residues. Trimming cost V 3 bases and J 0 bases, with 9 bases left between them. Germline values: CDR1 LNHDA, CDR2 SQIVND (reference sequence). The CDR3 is CASSISGLSYNEQFF. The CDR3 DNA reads TGTGCCAGTAGTATCTCGGGACTCTCCTACAATGAGCAGTTCTTC.

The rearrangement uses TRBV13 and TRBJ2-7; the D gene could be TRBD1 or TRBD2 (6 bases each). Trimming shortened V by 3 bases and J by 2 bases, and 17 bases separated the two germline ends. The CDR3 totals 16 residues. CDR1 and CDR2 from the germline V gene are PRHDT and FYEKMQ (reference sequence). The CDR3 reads CASSLVSGGPAYEQYF. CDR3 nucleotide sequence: TGTGCCAGCAGCTTGGTGTCTGGGGGGCCGGCCTACGAGCAGTACTTC.

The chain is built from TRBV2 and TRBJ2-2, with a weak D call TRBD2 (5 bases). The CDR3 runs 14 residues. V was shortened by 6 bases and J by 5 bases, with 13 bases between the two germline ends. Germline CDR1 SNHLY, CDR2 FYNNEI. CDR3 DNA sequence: TGTGCCAGCAGGGTCCCCCCGGGGACCGGGGAGCTGTTTTTT. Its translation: CASRVPPGTGELFF. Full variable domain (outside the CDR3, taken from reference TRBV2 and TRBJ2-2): EPEVTQTPSHQVTQMGQEVILRCVPISNHLYFYWYRQILGQKVEFLVSFYNNEISEKSEIFDDQFSVERPDGSNFTLKIRSTKLEDSAMYFCASRVPPGTGELFFGEGSRLTVL.

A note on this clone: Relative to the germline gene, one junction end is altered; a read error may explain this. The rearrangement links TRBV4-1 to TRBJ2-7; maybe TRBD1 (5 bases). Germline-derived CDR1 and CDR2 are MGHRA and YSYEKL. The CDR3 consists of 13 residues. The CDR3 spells CASSQEVEATASF. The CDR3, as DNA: TGCGCCAGCAGCCAAGAGGTCGAGGCGACAGCCTCCTTC.

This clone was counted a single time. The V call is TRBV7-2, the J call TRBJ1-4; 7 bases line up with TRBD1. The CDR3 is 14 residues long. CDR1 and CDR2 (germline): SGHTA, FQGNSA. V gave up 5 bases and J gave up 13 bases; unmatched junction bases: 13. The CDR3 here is CASSPTLRQGGLFF. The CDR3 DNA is TGTGCCAGCAGCCCCACCCTCCGACAGGGTGGACTGTTTTTT.

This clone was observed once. CDR3: CASSAGGLNTEAFF. The CDR3 DNA follows: TGTGCCAGCAGCGCGGGGGGCTTGAACACTGAAGCTTTCTTT. The chain couples TRBV5-6 to TRBJ1-1, with TRBD1 as a possible D gene (6 bases). CDR3 length: 14 amino acids. With 4 bases removed from V and 0 bases from J, the gap between germline ends came to 10 bases. Looked up from germline, CDR1 is SGHDT and CDR2 is YYEEEE.

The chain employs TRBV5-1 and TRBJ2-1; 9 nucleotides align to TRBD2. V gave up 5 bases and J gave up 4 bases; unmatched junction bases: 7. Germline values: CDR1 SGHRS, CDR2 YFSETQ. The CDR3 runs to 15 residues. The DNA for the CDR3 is TGCGCCAGCAGGTGGCGGGGGGGCGATTACAATGAGCAGTTCTTC. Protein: CASRWRGGDYNEQFF.

Here the CDR3 reads CASSSTFEVATEAFF. CDR3 in DNA: TGTGCCAGCAGCTCGACGTTCGAGGTGGCGACTGAAGCTTTCTTT. The chain joins TRBV7-2 to TRBJ1-1; D unclear. This CDR3 region has 15 residues. Germline loops: CDR1 SGHTA, CDR2 FQGNSA. V lost 4 bases and J lost 5, with 17 bases in between.

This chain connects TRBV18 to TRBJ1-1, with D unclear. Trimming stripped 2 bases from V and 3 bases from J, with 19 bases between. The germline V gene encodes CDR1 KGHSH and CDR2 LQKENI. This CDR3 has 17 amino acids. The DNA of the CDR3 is TGTGCCAGCTCACCAGCTGGGCTATTAGGGCTGGACACTGAAGCTTTCTTT. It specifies CASSPAGLLGLDTEAFF. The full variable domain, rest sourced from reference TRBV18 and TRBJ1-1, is NAGVMQNPRHLVRRRGQEARLRCSPMKGHSHVYWYRQLPEEGLKFMVYLQKENIIDESGMPKERFSAEFPKEGPSILRIQQVVRGDSAAYFCASSPAGLLGLDTEAFFGQGTRLTVV.

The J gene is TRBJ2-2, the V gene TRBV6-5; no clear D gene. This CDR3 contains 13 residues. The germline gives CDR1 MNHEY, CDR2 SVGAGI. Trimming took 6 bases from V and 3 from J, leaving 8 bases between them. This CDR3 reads CASSIRDTGELFF. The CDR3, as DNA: TGTGCCAGCAGCATCCGGGACACCGGGGAGCTGTTTTTT.

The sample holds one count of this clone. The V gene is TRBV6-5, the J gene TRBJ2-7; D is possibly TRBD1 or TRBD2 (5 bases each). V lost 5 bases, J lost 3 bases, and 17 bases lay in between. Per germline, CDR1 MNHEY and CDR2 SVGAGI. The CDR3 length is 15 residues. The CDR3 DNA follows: TGTGCCAGCAGTCAGGGCTGGGGACCCAACTACGAGCAGTACTTC. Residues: CASSQGWGPNYEQYF.

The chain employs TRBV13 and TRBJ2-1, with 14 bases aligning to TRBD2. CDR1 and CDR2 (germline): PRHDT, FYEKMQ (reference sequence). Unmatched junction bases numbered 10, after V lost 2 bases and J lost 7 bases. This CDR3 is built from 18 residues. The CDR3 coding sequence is TGTGCCAGCAGCTTAACCGGGACTAGCGGGAGTCTTGGTAATGAGCAGTTCTTC. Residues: CASSLTGTSGSLGNEQFF.

CDR3 DNA sequence: TGTGCCTGGAGTCTCTCGCCGATGAACACTGAAGCTTTCTTT. Encoded protein: CAWSLSPMNTEAFF. V usage is TRBV30 and J usage is TRBJ1-1; D unclear. Trimming pared 2 bases from V and 0 bases from J, leaving 10 bases between. Germline V lookup: CDR1 GTSNPN, CDR2 SVGIG (reference sequence). This CDR3 comprises 14 residues.

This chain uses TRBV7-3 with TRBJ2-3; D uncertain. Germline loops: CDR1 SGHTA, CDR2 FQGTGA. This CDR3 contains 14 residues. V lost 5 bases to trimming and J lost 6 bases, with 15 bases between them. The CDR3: CASSDAGLEDTQYF. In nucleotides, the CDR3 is TGTGCCAGCAGCGATGCAGGTCTTGAGGATACGCAGTATTTT.

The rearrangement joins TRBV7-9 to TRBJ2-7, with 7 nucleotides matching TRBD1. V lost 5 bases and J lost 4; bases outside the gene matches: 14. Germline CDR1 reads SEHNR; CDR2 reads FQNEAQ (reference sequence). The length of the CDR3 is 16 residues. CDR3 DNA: TGTGCCAGCAGCCCATCCACAGGGGCCGCTTTTTACGAGCAGTACTTC. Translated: CASSPSTGAAFYEQYF.

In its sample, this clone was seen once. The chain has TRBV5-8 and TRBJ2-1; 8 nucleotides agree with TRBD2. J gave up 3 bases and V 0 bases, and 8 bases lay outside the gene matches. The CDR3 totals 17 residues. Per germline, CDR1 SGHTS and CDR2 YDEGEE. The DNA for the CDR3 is TGTGCCAGCAGCTTGGGGGCCCCGGGAGGGGACTACAATGAGCAGTTCTTC. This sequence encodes CASSLGAPGGDYNEQFF.

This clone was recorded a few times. This CDR3 reads CASSSAGTGGSPLHF. The CDR3 DNA sequence: TGTGCCAGCAGCTCGGCCGGGACAGGGGGATCACCCCTCCACTTT. V usage is TRBV5-4 and J usage is TRBJ1-6, with 11 bases aligning to TRBD1. V was pared by 3 bases and J by 10 bases, with 6 bases of the junction left unmatched. This CDR3 spans 15 amino acids. CDR1 is SGHNT and CDR2 is YYREEE in the germline V gene (reference sequence).

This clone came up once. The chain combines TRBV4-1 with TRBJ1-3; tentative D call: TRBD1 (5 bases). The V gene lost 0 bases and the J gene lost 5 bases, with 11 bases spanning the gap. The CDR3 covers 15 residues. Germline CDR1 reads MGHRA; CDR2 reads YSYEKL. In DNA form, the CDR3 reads TGCGCCAGCAGCCAAGATGGGGGATTAAGAAACACCATATATTTT. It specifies CASSQDGGLRNTIYF.

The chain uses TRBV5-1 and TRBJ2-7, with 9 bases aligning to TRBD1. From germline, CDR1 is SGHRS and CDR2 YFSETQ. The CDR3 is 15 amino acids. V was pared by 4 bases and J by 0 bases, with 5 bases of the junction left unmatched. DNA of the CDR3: TGCGCCAGCAGCGGGGGGACAGGGAGCTCCTACGAGCAGTACTTC. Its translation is CASSGGTGSSYEQYF.

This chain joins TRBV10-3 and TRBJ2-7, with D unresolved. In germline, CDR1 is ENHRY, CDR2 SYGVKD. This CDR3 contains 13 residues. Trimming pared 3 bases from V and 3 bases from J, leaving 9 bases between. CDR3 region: CAISDPQDYEQYF. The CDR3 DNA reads TGTGCCATCAGTGACCCTCAGGACTACGAGCAGTACTTC.

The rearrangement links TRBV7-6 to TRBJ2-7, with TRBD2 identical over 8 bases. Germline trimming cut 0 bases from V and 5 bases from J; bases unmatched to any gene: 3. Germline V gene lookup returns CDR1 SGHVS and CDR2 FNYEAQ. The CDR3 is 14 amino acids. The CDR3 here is CASSLAMGLDEQYF. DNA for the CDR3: TGTGCCAGCAGCTTAGCAATGGGACTAGACGAGCAGTACTTC. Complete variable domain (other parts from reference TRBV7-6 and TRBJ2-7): GAGVSQSPRYKVTKRGQDVALRCDPISGHVSLYWYRQALGQGPEFLTYFNYEAQQDKSGLPNDRFSAERPEGSISTLTIQRTEQRDSAMYRCASSLAMGLDEQYFGPGTRLTVT.

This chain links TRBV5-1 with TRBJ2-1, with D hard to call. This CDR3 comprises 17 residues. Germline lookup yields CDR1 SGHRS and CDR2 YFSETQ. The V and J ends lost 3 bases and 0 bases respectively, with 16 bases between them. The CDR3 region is CASSSYLDGSSYNEQFF. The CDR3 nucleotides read TGCGCCAGCAGCTCCTACTTGGACGGAAGCTCCTACAATGAGCAGTTCTTC.

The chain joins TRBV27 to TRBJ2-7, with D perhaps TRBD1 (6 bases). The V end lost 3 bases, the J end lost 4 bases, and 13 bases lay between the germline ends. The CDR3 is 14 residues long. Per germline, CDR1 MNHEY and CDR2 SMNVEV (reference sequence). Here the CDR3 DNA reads TGTGCCAGCAGTTTGGCCGGACAGACTTACGAGCAGTACTTC. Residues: CASSLAGQTYEQYF.

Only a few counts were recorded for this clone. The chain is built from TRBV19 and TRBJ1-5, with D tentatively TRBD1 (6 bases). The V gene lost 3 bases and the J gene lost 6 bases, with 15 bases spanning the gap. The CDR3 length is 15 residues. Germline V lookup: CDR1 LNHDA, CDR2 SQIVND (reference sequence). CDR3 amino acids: CASSITGAWGQPQHF. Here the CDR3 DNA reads TGTGCCAGTAGTATCACGGGGGCGTGGGGTCAGCCCCAGCATTTT.